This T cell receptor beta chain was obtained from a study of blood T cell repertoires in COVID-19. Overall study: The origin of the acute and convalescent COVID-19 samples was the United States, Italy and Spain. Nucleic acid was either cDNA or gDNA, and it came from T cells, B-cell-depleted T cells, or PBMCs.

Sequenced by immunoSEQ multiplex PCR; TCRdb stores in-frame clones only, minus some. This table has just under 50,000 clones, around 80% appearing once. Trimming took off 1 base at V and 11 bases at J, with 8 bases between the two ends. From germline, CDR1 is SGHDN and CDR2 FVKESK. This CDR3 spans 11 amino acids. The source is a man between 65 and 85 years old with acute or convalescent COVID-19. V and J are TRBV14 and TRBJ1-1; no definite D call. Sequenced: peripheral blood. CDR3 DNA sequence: TGTGCCAGCAGCCAAGGGGCGATGGCTTTCTTT. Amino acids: CASSQGAMAFF.